This T cell receptor (beta chain) appears in the sequencing data of a study of blood T cell repertoires in COVID-19. Study details: Both acute and convalescent COVID-19 samples were obtained from the United States, Italy and Spain. From T cells, B-cell-depleted T cells, or PBMCs came the material, which was cDNA or gDNA.

Using immunoSEQ multiplex PCR, the repertoire was profiled, and TCRdb retains in-frame clones only, with some absent. The repertoire holds roughly 250,000 clones, with around 88% as singletons. CDR1 and CDR2 (germline): MNHEY, SVGEGT. The V segment lost 6 bases and the J segment 13 bases; nucleotides outside the gene matches: 12. The CDR3 runs to 14 residues. The study recruited people aged 18 to 89 years across 20 to 30 US areas. Recovery among Cohort 3 donors was established by two negative PCRs, clearance, or symptom resolution. The receptor comes from a woman aged 45-65 years who had recovered from COVID-19. The chain uses TRBV6-2 or TRBV6-3 and TRBJ1-6, with 7 bases matching TRBD1. The sequencing sample was made of PBMCs or T cells enriched from blood (not recorded which). The CDR3 here is CASSWDSELFPLHF. The CDR3 nucleotides read TGTGCCAGCAGCTGGGACAGCGAGTTGTTTCCCCTCCACTTT.